The sequence of this TCR beta chain was determined in a study of CD8 T cells in ankylosing spondylitis. Regarding the study as a whole: Clones tied to disease were said to be significantly enriched in matched ankylosing spondylitis synovial fluid. There was a TCR beta motif, made of eight highly homologous variants, that appeared characteristic of ankylosing spondylitis blood. With a CD8+ phenotype, disease-linked clones were relatively rare in peripheral blood.

5'-RACE, quantitative and with molecular barcodes, yielded the TCR beta libraries. MiXCR, run by TCRdb on the 5' RACE reads, gives a single entry per CDR3 protein. This table holds 200,000 to 250,000 distinct CDR3 sequences, 10% found once. Germline-derived CDR1 and CDR2 are DFQATT and SNEGSKA (reference sequence). V gave up 8 bases and J gave up 6 bases, with 20 bases separating them. The CDR3 covers 13 residues. This clonotype was recorded many times. Its antigen is still unknown. The material sequenced was blood, either unsorted or a sorted T cell fraction (not recorded which). This clonotype originated in a male donor with ankylosing spondylitis or in good health (not recorded which). The J gene is TRBJ2-7, the V gene TRBV20-1; the D gene is possibly TRBD2 (6 bases). The CDR3 sequence is CSCAGTPVREQYF. The CDR3 DNA reads TGCAGTTGTGCCGGGACTCCCGTCCGCGAGCAGTACTTC.